The following is a TCR beta chain sequence with its context. This sample was taken from a study of blood T cell repertoires in COVID-19. For the study at large: Material from acute and convalescent COVID-19 was sourced from the United States, Italy and Spain. T cells, B-cell-depleted T cells, or PBMCs provided the cDNA or gDNA that served as material.

Germline-derived CDR1 and CDR2 are SGHTA and FQGNSA. V shed 3 bases and J 5 bases; nucleotides not matched to a gene: 3. This CDR3 has 13 residues. TCRdb's table, derived via immunoSEQ multiplex PCR, lists solely in-frame clones and lacks some. The sample has approximately 190,000 clones, roughly 80% seen once. The V call is TRBV7-2, the J call TRBJ1-1, with 7 bases lining up with TRBD1. The specimen was peripheral blood. The clonotype was recovered from a middle-aged woman with acute or convalescent COVID-19. The CDR3, as DNA: TGTGCCAGCAGCTTTGCACAGGGGACTGAAGCTTTCTTT. This gives the protein CASSFAQGTEAFF.